The clone carrying this T cell receptor beta chain has ten or more counts. Its antigen remains unknown. With V trimmed by 0 bases and J by 3 bases, 4 bases remained unmatched. The germline gives CDR1 SGDLS, CDR2 YYNGEE. The CDR3 consists of 15 residues. In making TCR beta libraries, quantitative 5'-RACE with molecular barcodes was used. One entry per CDR3 protein, called by TCRdb with MiXCR from the 5' RACE reads. Among 20,000 to 30,000 distinct CDR3 sequences listed, about 2.6% were seen once. This sample was included in a study of CD8 T cells in ankylosing spondylitis. Study results and limitations: Seemingly distinctive of ankylosing spondylitis blood was a TCR beta motif formed by eight highly homologous variants. Researchers reportedly found disease-linked clones significantly enriched in matched ankylosing spondylitis synovial fluid. Certain motif variants had earlier appeared in reactive arthritis synovial fluid and blood.

This TCR derives from a female donor with ankylosing spondylitis or in good health (not recorded which). This sequence joins TRBV9 and TRBJ2-3, with TRBD2 matching 7 bases. Sequenced material: blood, either unsorted or a sorted T cell fraction (not recorded which). Written as DNA, the CDR3 is TGTGCCAGCAGCGTAGTGGGGACTACAACAGATACGCAGTATTTT. It encodes CASSVVGTTTDTQYF.